The 20 T cell receptor beta chains below all came from one sample that was sequenced in a study of breast tumors, draining lymph nodes, adjacent tissues. TCRdb re-called the multiplex PCR reads with MiXCR, one entry per CDR3 protein. The sample consists of about 230,000 distinct CDR3 sequences, about 30% of them appearing once. The lymph nodes were axillary draining lymph nodes from breast cancer patients. Sequencing was done on a sample of axillary lymph node tissue. These receptors were obtained from a female donor with breast cancer. Some clones in this sample may be carry-over from other donors' samples.

There are many counts of this clonotype. The chain is built from TRBV20-1 and TRBJ1-5; possibly TRBD1 for D (5 bases). Germline V gene data show CDR1 as DFQATT and CDR2 as SNEGSKA (reference sequence). The CDR3 runs 14 residues. V gave up 1 base and J gave up 4 bases, with 11 bases separating them. In DNA form, the CDR3 reads TGCAGTGCTAGAGTGGACGGGGGGAATCAGCCCCAGCATTTT. Translated: CSARVDGGNQPQHF.

This CDR3 is CASRIRPSSGNTIYF. As DNA, the CDR3 is TGTGCCAGCAGAATCCGGCCGAGCTCTGGAAACACCATATATTTT. The gene calls are TRBV28 and TRBJ1-3; unclear D gene. The germline gives CDR1 MDHEN, CDR2 SYDVKM. The CDR3 is 15 residues long. V lost 6 bases and J 0 bases, leaving 12 bases between the germline ends.

This clonotype has at least ten counts. The chain recombines TRBV20-1 with TRBJ2-6; D may match TRBD1 or TRBD2 (6 bases each). Looked up from germline, CDR1 is DFQATT and CDR2 is SNEGSKA (reference sequence). CDR3 length: 15 amino acids. V lost 1 base and J 4 bases, leaving 11 bases between the germline ends. The CDR3 DNA sequence: TGCAGTGCTAGAGTTGGGGGGCGCGGGGCCAACGTCCTGACTTTC. Translated, it gives CSARVGGRGANVLTF.

This clonotype was detected only a few times. The genes are TRBV18 and TRBJ2-2, with 11 bases lining up with TRBD1. This CDR3 is 19 amino acids long. Trimming removed 6 bases from V and 0 bases from J; junction bases left unmatched: 12. Germline loops: CDR1 KGHSH, CDR2 LQKENI. The CDR3 sequence: CASSLKRTGGSANTGELFF. Written as DNA, the CDR3 is TGTGCCAGCTCCTTGAAAAGGACAGGGGGCTCTGCGAACACCGGGGAGCTGTTTTTT.

This clonotype was detected a few times. Being one base from a much bigger clone, this may be a read error. The rearrangement links TRBV12-3 or TRBV12-4 to TRBJ2-5, with 11 bases identical to TRBD2. This CDR3 region has 15 residues. The CDR3 DNA follows: TGTGCCTGCAGTCATAGCGGGGGGGGTCGGGGGACCCAGTACTTC. As protein: CACSHSGGGRGTQYF.

The sample holds many counts of this clonotype. The chain is built from TRBV10-2 and TRBJ1-2; D perhaps matches TRBD1 (5 bases). CDR1 and CDR2 from the germline V gene are WSHSY and SAAADI. The CDR3 has 16 residues. The V and J ends lost 3 bases and 1 base respectively, with 15 bases between them. CDR3 sequence: CASSDRGTGGNYGYTF. DNA of the CDR3: TGCGCCAGCAGTGACAGAGGGACGGGGGGTAACTATGGCTACACCTTC.

This clonotype has a count of ten or more. V gene TRBV20-1 combines with J gene TRBJ2-1, with D perhaps matching TRBD2 (6 bases). The V end was cut by 0 bases, the J end by 12 bases, with 15 bases between. Germline-derived CDR1 and CDR2 are DFQATT and SNEGSKA (reference sequence). The CDR3 has 13 residues. CDR3 DNA: TGCAGTGCTAGAGATTGGGGCGGGGTGGGGCAGTTCTTC. Translated: CSARDWGGVGQFF.

Concerning this clonotype itself: At one end, the junction sequence differs from germline, possibly due to a read error. This chain joins TRBV5-5 and TRBJ1-5; D gene uncertain. Germline values: CDR1 SGHKS, CDR2 YYEKEE (reference sequence). The CDR3 is 22 residues long. CDR3 nucleotide sequence: TGTACCAGCTCCTCTGGGGTTTGCCACACTCATGATGCACTGTGTAGCAATCAGCCCCAGCATTTT. Its protein product is CTSSSGVCHTHDALCSNQPQHF.

This clonotype was seen only once. The chain has TRBV6-1 and TRBJ1-5; D possibly corresponds to TRBD1 (5 bases). This CDR3 region has 14 residues. Germline V lookup: CDR1 MNHNS, CDR2 SASEGT. With 8 bases removed from V and 8 bases from J, the gap between germline ends came to 19 bases. CDR3 protein: CASGRVGGSEPQHF. The DNA for the CDR3 is TGTGCCAGCGGCCGCGTGGGGGGGTCGGAGCCCCAGCATTTT.

On this clonotype itself: The conserved phenylalanine or tryptophan normally closing the CDR3 is absent here, so this likely arose from a read error. The DNA is omitted, as the CDR3 cannot be located on it reliably, and the CDR3 follows TCRdb's listing. V is TRBV14 and J is TRBJ2-7; the table's D call TRBD1 went unverified against the DNA. Including both end residues, the CDR3 is 14 amino acids long. Per germline, CDR1 SGHDN and CDR2 FVKESK. The CDR3 here is CASSQGRFQGEQSL.

The table lists this clonotype with many counts. The CDR3 is CGTGGGETQYF. In DNA form, the CDR3 reads TGCGGGACAGGGGGTGGGGAGACCCAGTACTTC. The chain recombines TRBV20-1 with TRBJ2-5, with 11 nucleotides matching TRBD1. The CDR3 loop spans 11 amino acids. Per the germline V gene, CDR1 is DFQATT and CDR2 is SNEGSKA (reference sequence).

This clonotype was recorded at least ten times. The chain joins TRBV20-1 to TRBJ2-3, with 11 bases identical to TRBD2. Looked up from germline, CDR1 is DFQATT and CDR2 is SNEGSKA (reference sequence). The CDR3 length is 15 residues. The V gene end was trimmed by 3 bases and the J gene end by 3 bases; junction bases not matched to a gene: 5. CDR3 in amino acids: CSASRLAGRTDTQYF. The CDR3, as DNA: TGCAGTGCTAGTAGACTAGCGGGACGAACAGATACGCAGTATTTT.

This clonotype was detected only a few times. At one end, the junction sequence differs from germline, possibly due to a read error. V is TRBV30 and J is TRBJ2-3; the match to TRBD2 covers 13 bases. Germline V gene data show CDR1 as GTSNPN and CDR2 as SVGIG (reference sequence). The CDR3 runs to 14 residues. CDR3 DNA sequence: TGTGCCTGGGGCGGTCTTGGACTAGCGGGAGCATTCGATTTT. This codes for CAWGGLGLAGAFDF.

Comments on this clonotype: This sequence may be a read error, since a much larger clone differs from it by one base. V usage is TRBV28 and J usage is TRBJ2-7; 10 bases are shared with TRBD2. With 8 bases clipped from V and 0 bases from J, the junction kept 7 bases outside the gene matches. CDR1 is MDHEN and CDR2 is SYDVKM in the germline V gene. The CDR3 length is 15 residues. For the CDR3, the DNA is TGTGCCAGCCACGATTGGACTAGCGGCTCCTACGAGCAGTACTTC. Residues: CASHDWTSGSYEQYF.

As regards this clonotype: Relative to the germline gene, one junction end is altered; a read error may explain this. The chain links TRBV9 to TRBJ2-1; D is ambiguous. From germline, CDR1 is SGDLS and CDR2 YYNGEE. CDR3 size: 16 residues. As DNA, the CDR3 is TGTGCCAGCAGCGTAGGCGACAATCTGGTTTACAATAAGCAGTTCTTC. Translation gives CASSVGDNLVYNKQFF. Using reference TRBV9 and TRBJ2-1 for the parts outside the CDR3, the full variable domain is DSGVTQTPKHLITATGQRVTLRCSPRSGDLSVYWYQQSLDQGLQFLIQYYNGEERAKGNILERFSAQQFPDLHSELNLSSLELGDSALYFCASSVGDNLVYNKQFFGPGTRLTVL.

Regarding this clonotype: It may be a read error: a sequence one base away is much more abundant. The V and J genes are TRBV5-6 and TRBJ1-2, with D uncertain. The CDR3 length is 13 residues. The germline V gene has CDR1 SGHDT and CDR2 YYEEEE. CDR3 nucleotide sequence: TGTGCCCGCAGCTTTCGAGAAGGGCTTGGCTACACCTTC. It yields the protein CARSFREGLGYTF.

At least ten counts were recorded for this clonotype. The V and J genes are TRBV20-1 and TRBJ2-3, with 7 bases that match TRBD2. V shed 3 bases, J shed 0 bases, and the junction held 3 bases outside the gene matches. The CDR3 loop spans 14 amino acids. CDR1 is DFQATT and CDR2 is SNEGSKA in the germline V gene (reference sequence). DNA of the CDR3: TGCAGTGCTAGGCGGGGGAGTAGCACAGATACGCAGTATTTT. Protein: CSARRGSSTDTQYF.

This clonotype has ten or more counts. The rearrangement uses TRBV20-1 and TRBJ2-7; 7 bases are a match to TRBD2. The junction had 16 bases not matched to a gene; V was cut back by 5 bases and J by 6 bases. CDR1 is DFQATT and CDR2 is SNEGSKA in the germline V gene (reference sequence). The CDR3 spans 15 residues. CDR3 amino acids: CSASRTRSGLGEQYF. The CDR3 bases are TGCAGTGCTTCCCGGACTAGATCCGGGTTGGGCGAGCAGTACTTC.

This clonotype was observed many times. The rearrangement uses TRBV19 and TRBJ2-2, with 7 bases fitting TRBD1. With V trimmed by 3 bases and J by 0 bases, 7 bases remained unmatched. CDR3 length: 17 amino acids. Germline CDR1 LNHDA, CDR2 SQIVND (reference sequence). The DNA for the CDR3 is TGTGCCAGTAGTATCGTTATAACAGGGGCGAACACCGGGGAGCTGTTTTTT. Its translation is CASSIVITGANTGELFF.

This clonotype has a count of ten or more. The chain is built from TRBV7-8 and TRBJ2-1; D perhaps matches TRBD1 (5 bases). Trimming shortened V by 4 bases and J by 7 bases, and 17 bases separated the two germline ends. Germline V gives CDR1 SGHVS, CDR2 FQNEAQ. The CDR3 contains 15 residues. CDR3: CASSSRQSGWNEQFF. The DNA for the CDR3 is TGTGCCAGCAGCTCTAGACAGTCGGGCTGGAATGAGCAGTTCTTC.